The rows below give T cell receptor beta chains drawn from one sample of a study of shared clonotypes between healthy human individuals. The table came from immunoSEQ multiplex PCR; TCRdb's copy has only in-frame clones and leaves some out. This sample has roughly 2.5 million clones, with approximately 94% found just once. Material for sequencing was naive CD4+ T cells sorted from blood. The origin of the receptors is a man between 18 and 35 years old in good health. Both conserved end residues are part of each CDR3. D genes are given only for firm matches. Clone size is given for some rows only: seen once, a few or many times, or a class if the clone is expanded.

TRBV10-1	NA	NA	TRBJ2-5	13	CASSEGEAGTQYF	TGCGCCAGCAGTGAGGGGGAGGCAGGGACCCAGTACTTC
TRBV13	NA	NA	TRBJ1-1	11	CASSMSTEAFF	TGTGCCAGCAGCATGAGCACTGAAGCTTTCTTT
TRBV18	NA	NA	TRBJ1-3	17	CASSPAAGSYAGNTIYF	TGTGCCAGCTCACCTGCGGCAGGTTCATACGCTGGAAACACCATATATTTT
TRBV6-5	NA	NA	TRBJ1-1	13	CASSRNMNTEAFF	TGTGCCAGCAGTCGGAACATGAACACTGAAGCTTTCTTT
TRBV11-2	NA	NA	TRBJ2-1	15	CASSLEQGTNNEQFF	TGTGCCAGCAGCTTAGAACAGGGTACCAACAATGAGCAGTTCTTC
TRBV21-1	NA	NA	TRBJ2-7	16	CASNNAFTGDPYEQYF	TGTGCCAGTAACAATGCGTTTACAGGGGACCCCTACGAGCAGTACTTC
TRBV30	TRBD1	NA	TRBJ2-7	14	CAWSVGTGGYEQYF	TGTGCCTGGAGTGTTGGGACAGGGGGCTACGAGCAGTACTTC
TRBV6-1	NA	NA	TRBJ1-5	14	CASSPPYSNQPQHF	TGTGCCAGCTCGCCACCCTATAGCAATCAGCCCCAGCATTTT
TRBV7-9	NA	few	TRBJ1-1	13	CASSPRGNTEAFF	TGTGCCAGCAGCCCCCGGGGAAACACTGAAGCTTTCTTT
TRBV2	NA	few	TRBJ1-1	11	CASSDSHRPFF	TGTGCCAGCAGTGATAGCCACAGACCTTTCTTT
TRBV5-1	TRBD2	NA	TRBJ2-2	16	CASSGSGNLNTGELFF	TGCGCCAGTAGCGGGTCAGGAAACCTGAACACCGGGGAGCTGTTTTTT
TRBV5-1	NA	NA	TRBJ2-1	13	CASTIGGHNEQFF	TGCGCCAGCACTATAGGCGGCCACAATGAGCAGTTCTTC
TRBV5-4	NA	NA	TRBJ2-2	17	CASSLVRGTLNTGELFF	TGTGCCAGCAGCTTAGTTCGCGGGACTTTGAACACCGGGGAGCTGTTTTTT
TRBV4-1	TRBD2	NA	TRBJ2-5	14	CASSQVGGVETQYF	TGCGCCAGCAGCCAAGTGGGAGGGGTCGAGACCCAGTACTTC
TRBV18	NA	NA	TRBJ2-5	13	CASSPGLQETQYF	TGTGCCAGCTCACCCGGCCTCCAAGAGACCCAGTACTTC
TRBV2	TRBD2	NA	TRBJ2-1	14	CASSEWTSNNEQFF	TGTGCCAGCAGTGAGTGGACTAGTAACAATGAGCAGTTCTTC
TRBV4-2	NA	NA	TRBJ2-3	13	CASSQDPTDTQYF	TGTGCCAGCAGCCAAGATCCTACGGATACGCAGTATTTT
TRBV5-1	NA	NA	TRBJ2-1	13	CASSLAGLGEQFF	TGCGCCAGCAGCTTGGCCGGATTGGGTGAGCAGTTCTTC
TRBV5-1	NA	NA	TRBJ1-1	14	CASSLTTENTEAFF	TGCGCCAGCAGCTTAACAACAGAGAACACTGAAGCTTTCTTT
TRBV5-4	NA	once	TRBJ1-1	15	CASSLKEGRNTEAFF	TGTGCCAGCAGCTTGAAGGAGGGCAGGAACACTGAAGCTTTCTTT
TRBV18	TRBD1	NA	TRBJ2-7	15	CASSPSMDRVEEQYF	TGTGCCAGCTCACCGAGTATGGACAGGGTGGAAGAGCAGTACTTC
TRBV9	TRBD2	NA	TRBJ2-3	20	CASSVATPRTSASSTDTQYF	TGTGCCAGCAGCGTAGCTACCCCCCGGACTAGCGCATCTAGCACAGATACGCAGTATTTT
TRBV6-5	NA	NA	TRBJ1-2	14	CASSPGKRSYGYTF	TGTGCCAGCAGTCCCGGGAAGAGGTCTTATGGCTACACCTTC
TRBV4-1	NA	once	TRBJ2-7	14	CASSQDRVPGEQYF	TGCGCCAGCAGCCAAGACAGGGTGCCTGGTGAGCAGTACTTC
TRBV11-2	TRBD2	NA	TRBJ2-3	15	CASSPFAGEKRPQYF	TGTGCCAGCAGCCCCTTTGCGGGGGAAAAGCGCCCGCAGTATTTT
TRBV5-3	NA	NA	TRBJ1-4	17	CARSLIPPKKCNEKLFF	TGTGCCAGAAGCTTGATCCCCCCCAAAAAGTGTAATGAAAAACTGTTTTTT
TRBV4-1	TRBD1	NA	TRBJ1-2	16	CASSQVGRRDRYGYTF	TGCGCCAGCAGCCAAGTTGGTCGCAGGGACAGGTATGGCTACACCTTC
TRBV27	NA	NA	TRBJ1-1	13	CASTHPHGTEAFF	TGTGCCAGCACCCATCCTCACGGCACTGAAGCTTTCTTT
TRBV5-1	NA	NA	TRBJ2-7	17	CASSLGLSTRSSYEQYF	TGCGCCAGCAGCTTGGGTTTAAGTACCAGGTCCTCCTACGAGCAGTACTTC
TRBV5-1	NA	NA	TRBJ2-2	15	CASSVDRENTGELFF	TGCGCCAGCAGCGTGGACAGAGAGAACACCGGGGAGCTGTTTTTT
TRBV30	NA	few	TRBJ1-1	11	CAQKMNTEAFF	TGTGCCCAAAAAATGAACACTGAAGCTTTCTTT
TRBV4-1	NA	NA	TRBJ1-2	18	CASSYGWSPGPRWGGYTF	TGCGCCAGCAGCTACGGTTGGAGCCCAGGTCCCCGGTGGGGGGGCTACACCTTC
TRBV28	NA	NA	TRBJ1-2	11	CALRQNYGYTF	TGTGCCCTAAGACAAAACTATGGCTACACCTTC
TRBV7-2	TRBD2	NA	TRBJ2-1	16	CASSLGPGLAENEQFF	TGTGCCAGCAGCTTAGGCCCTGGCCTAGCGGAAAATGAGCAGTTCTTC
TRBV2	NA	NA	TRBJ2-7	11	CASSLSYEQYF	TGTGCCAGCAGTCTCTCCTACGAGCAGTACTTC
TRBV27	NA	once	TRBJ2-3	14	CASSFEESTDTQYF	TGTGCCAGCAGTTTCGAGGAGAGCACAGATACGCAGTATTTT
TRBV19	NA	NA	TRBJ2-5	13	CASADTYQETQYF	TGTGCCAGTGCGGACACTTACCAAGAGACCCAGTACTTC
TRBV6-1	NA	NA	TRBJ2-7	14	CASRRSGSAYEQYF	TGTGCCAGCAGGCGTTCAGGGTCCGCCTACGAGCAGTACTTC
TRBV7-9	NA	NA	TRBJ2-5	12	CASSLGEQTQYF	TGTGCCAGCAGCTTAGGTGAACAGACCCAGTACTTC
TRBV4-1	NA	few	TRBJ2-2	13	CASSQVPAGELFF	TGCGCCAGCAGCCAAGTCCCCGCCGGGGAGCTGTTTTTT
TRBV5-1	TRBD2	NA	TRBJ2-3	17	CASRQGLAGGLTDTQYF	TGCGCCAGCAGGCAAGGACTAGCGGGGGGCCTCACAGATACGCAGTATTTT
TRBV12-5	NA	few	TRBJ1-1	16	CASGLGRTGGGGEAFF	TGTGCTAGTGGTTTGGGACGCACGGGGGGCGGTGGTGAAGCTTTCTTT
TRBV5-1	TRBD1	NA	TRBJ1-5	15	CASSRTGVPNQPQHF	TGCGCCAGCAGCAGGACAGGGGTGCCCAATCAGCCCCAGCATTTT
TRBV27	TRBD2	NA	TRBJ2-1	16	CASRTPPSGMTYEQFF	TGTGCCAGCAGGACCCCGCCTAGCGGGATGACATATGAGCAGTTCTTC
TRBV5-1	TRBD1	NA	TRBJ1-3	16	CASSGTGGSSGNTIYF	TGCGCCAGCAGCGGTACAGGGGGCAGCTCTGGAAACACCATATATTTT
TRBV10-3	TRBD1	NA	TRBJ2-7	12	CAIGQGASEQYF	TGTGCCATCGGACAGGGGGCCAGCGAGCAGTACTTC
TRBV7-2	TRBD1	once	TRBJ2-1	14	CASSSGTAYDEQFF	TGTGCCAGCAGCTCCGGGACAGCGTATGATGAGCAGTTCTTC
TRBV19	NA	NA	TRBJ1-4	17	CASSIRVELTTNEKLFF	TGTGCCAGTAGTATAAGGGTGGAGCTTACAACTAATGAAAAACTGTTTTTT